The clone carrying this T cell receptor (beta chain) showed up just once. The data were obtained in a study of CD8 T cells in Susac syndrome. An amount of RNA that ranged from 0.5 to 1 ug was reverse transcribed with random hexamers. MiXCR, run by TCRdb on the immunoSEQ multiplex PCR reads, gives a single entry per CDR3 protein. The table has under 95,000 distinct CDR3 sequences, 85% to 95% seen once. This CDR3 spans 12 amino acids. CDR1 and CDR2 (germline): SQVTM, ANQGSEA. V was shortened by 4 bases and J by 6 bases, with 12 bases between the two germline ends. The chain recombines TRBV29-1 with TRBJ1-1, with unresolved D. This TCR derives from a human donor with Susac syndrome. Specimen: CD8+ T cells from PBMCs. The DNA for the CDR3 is TGCAGCGTTGTCCCGGGTTCCCCTGAAGCTTTCTTT. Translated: CSVVPGSPEAFF. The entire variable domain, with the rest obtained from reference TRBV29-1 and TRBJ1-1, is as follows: SAVISQKPSRDICQRGTSLTIQCQVDSQVTMMFWYRQQPGQSLTLIATANQGSEATYESGFVIDKFPISRPNLTFSTLTVSNMSPEDSSIYLCSVVPGSPEAFFGQGTRLTVV.